The rows below give T cell receptor beta chains drawn from one sample of a study of shared clonotypes between healthy human individuals. The assay was immunoSEQ multiplex PCR, and TCRdb's table has in-frame clones only and misses some. Counted here are under 850,000 clones, 80% to 95% occurring once; the ten biggest clones make up around 24%. Source material: naive CD8+ T cells sorted from blood. The receptors originated from a man aged 30 to 39 in good health. CDR3s leave out the opening cysteine and the closing phenylalanine or tryptophan. D genes are given only for firm matches.

V: TRBV6-5; J: TRBJ2-7; D: TRBD2; CDR3: ASSYGLAGSYEQY
V: TRBV28; J: TRBJ1-2; D: NA; CDR3: ASSLERANYGYT
V: TRBV2; J: TRBJ2-5; D: NA; CDR3: ASLGPETQY
V: TRBV18; J: TRBJ1-2; D: NA; CDR3: ASSPPERKTNYGYT
V: TRBV2; J: TRBJ2-5; D: TRBD2; CDR3: ASGGVRETQY
V: TRBV20-1; J: TRBJ2-4; D: NA; CDR3: SARQGYIQY
V: TRBV6-6; J: TRBJ2-4; D: NA; CDR3: ASSPAKNIQY
V: TRBV7-2; J: TRBJ2-7; D: NA; CDR3: ASSQPRRGSYEQY
V: TRBV5-6; J: TRBJ2-1; D: NA; CDR3: ASTLGLPLIEQF
V: TRBV13; J: TRBJ2-4; D: NA; CDR3: ASSKWGRDIQY
V: TRBV30; J: TRBJ2-4; D: NA; CDR3: AWSPPLFWEIAKNIQY
V: TRBV19; J: TRBJ2-5; D: NA; CDR3: ASSAREYQETQY
V: TRBV29-1; J: TRBJ2-1; D: NA; CDR3: SVGLSQEGYFYNEQF
V: TRBV7-9; J: TRBJ2-7; D: NA; CDR3: ASSSTSGPITVEQY
V: TRBV7-2; J: TRBJ2-5; D: NA; CDR3: ASSPYPPGARETQY
V: TRBV4-1; J: TRBJ2-7; D: NA; CDR3: ASSQDRDPAYEQY
V: TRBV28; J: TRBJ1-2; D: NA; CDR3: ASSYSVRTDYGYT
V: TRBV27; J: TRBJ2-7; D: NA; CDR3: ASSLSGNYEQY
V: TRBV7-8; J: TRBJ2-7; D: NA; CDR3: ATTGRDTTYEQY
V: TRBV4-1; J: TRBJ2-3; D: NA; CDR3: ASSRGGATDTQY
V: TRBV7-6; J: TRBJ2-7; D: TRBD2; CDR3: ASSLGRGTGLADYEQY
V: TRBV7-9; J: TRBJ2-1; D: TRBD2; CDR3: ASSLGAGGAHEQF
V: TRBV6-5; J: TRBJ2-1; D: NA; CDR3: ASRLNPYNEQF
V: TRBV4-1; J: TRBJ2-2; D: NA; CDR3: ASSQSENTGELF
V: TRBV29-1; J: TRBJ2-7; D: TRBD1; CDR3: SVRGGQGTYEQY
V: TRBV28; J: TRBJ2-2; D: TRBD1; CDR3: ASSLGQGAVTGELF
V: TRBV28; J: TRBJ2-1; D: TRBD2; CDR3: ASTKADQGLAGAYNEQF
V: TRBV13; J: TRBJ2-1; D: NA; CDR3: ASSLTPGSSYNEQF
V: TRBV11-2; J: TRBJ2-3; D: NA; CDR3: ASSLVGIHTQY
V: TRBV28; J: TRBJ2-2; D: NA; CDR3: ASCNGVTGELF
V: TRBV27; J: TRBJ2-1; D: TRBD2; CDR3: ASSRTEATSGYNEQF
V: TRBV29-1; J: TRBJ1-3; D: NA; CDR3: SVGSGNTIY
V: TRBV27; J: TRBJ2-3; D: NA; CDR3: ASSFTPRSDTQY
V: TRBV7-2; J: TRBJ2-5; D: NA; CDR3: ASSLWSQGLETQY
V: TRBV7-9; J: TRBJ2-1; D: NA; CDR3: ASSSRRETSYNEQF
V: TRBV11-2; J: TRBJ1-2; D: NA; CDR3: ASSLVTVRGYT
V: TRBV4-1; J: TRBJ1-1; D: NA; CDR3: ASSRFRGGTEAF
V: TRBV27; J: TRBJ2-1; D: TRBD2; CDR3: ASSLGASGRWNEQF
V: TRBV11-2; J: TRBJ2-2; D: NA; CDR3: ASSLVGSGELF
V: TRBV28; J: TRBJ2-1; D: TRBD2; CDR3: ASSVDSGRDNEQF
V: TRBV28; J: TRBJ2-7; D: NA; CDR3: ASSPRPYEQY
V: TRBV28; J: TRBJ1-5; D: NA; CDR3: ASSFRTRGQPQH
V: TRBV6-5; J: TRBJ1-3; D: NA; CDR3: ASSPGLNPGNTIY
V: TRBV11-1; J: TRBJ2-6; D: NA; CDR3: ASRGLLSGANVLT
V: TRBV27; J: TRBJ2-7; D: TRBD1; CDR3: ASSLGQAHYEQY
V: TRBV6-6; J: TRBJ2-1; D: NA; CDR3: ASSPPGEQF
V: TRBV9; J: TRBJ2-1; D: TRBD2; CDR3: ASSPSGRRGNNEQF
V: TRBV13; J: TRBJ2-7; D: NA; CDR3: ASSSIGEPYEQY
V: TRBV4-1; J: TRBJ1-1; D: NA; CDR3: ASSQGTGAAF
V: TRBV10-1; J: TRBJ1-2; D: TRBD1; CDR3: ASSEPTRTGDGYT